This is a list of T cell receptor beta chains from one sample in a study of metastatic and nonmetastatic thyroid tumors. TCRdb re-analyzed the PCR reads using MiXCR. The sample has 17,000 or so clones, over 20% seen once. Source material: tumor tissue. These receptors all stem from a female donor with papillary thyroid cancer or a benign thyroid nodule (not recorded which). Some clones in this sample may be carry-over from other donors' samples. Each CDR3 is given with its conserved first and last residue. D genes are given only for firm matches. Not every row has a clone size; where given, it reads once, few, many or a size class.

>.|14|many|TRBJ2-1|TRBV20-1
TGCAGTGCTAGGTGGGGCAGCTCCTACAATGAGCAGTTCTTC
CSARWGSSYNEQFF
>.|13|many|TRBJ1-2|TRBV30
TGTGCCTGGACCCTCGGGGGTCTAGAGGGCTACACCTTC
CAWTLGGLEGYTF
>TRBD1|15|few|TRBJ1-2|TRBV20-1
TGCAGTGCTAGCGGGACAGCCCGACTAGGCTATGGCTACACCTTC
CSASGTARLGYGYTF
>.|15|.|TRBJ1-3|TRBV20-1
TGCAGTGCTGGGGGGACCTCCGATCTTCGAAACACCATATATTTT
CSAGGTSDLRNTIYF
>.|12|many|TRBJ2-7|TRBV7-9
TGTGCCAGCAGCCGGGACGCTTACGAGCAGTACTTC
CASSRDAYEQYF
>.|13|few|TRBJ2-7|TRBV6-1
TGTGCCAGCAGTTTGGGACTGGAATACGAGCAGTACTTC
CASSLGLEYEQYF
>.|13|many|TRBJ1-2|TRBV27
TGTGCCAGCAGTTTTTTGCCAAGCCGGGGCTACACCTTC
CASSFLPSRGYTF
>.|14|many|TRBJ2-7|TRBV5-6
TGTGCCAGCAGCTTGCCCGGCGGCTCCTACGAGCAGTACTTC
CASSLPGGSYEQYF
>TRBD2|17|few|TRBJ2-7|TRBV11-1
TGTGCCAGCAGTACGATATTGGCATCTAGCGGGAAAGTCGAGCAGTACTTC
CASSTILASSGKVEQYF
>.|14|few|TRBJ2-7|TRBV12-3/TRBV12-4
TGTGCCAGCAGTCCCGGCGAGCCCCCCGGCGAGCAGTACTTC
CASSPGEPPGEQYF
>.|13|.|TRBJ2-1|TRBV7-2
TGTGCCAGCAGCCGGCGGGTGAGTGATGAGCAGTTCTTC
CASSRRVSDEQFF
>TRBD1|14|.|TRBJ2-7|TRBV2
TGTGCCAGCAGGGGGACAGGGTTCGGCTACGAGCAGTACTTC
CASRGTGFGYEQYF
>.|13|medium-sized|TRBJ1-2|TRBV6-1
TGTGCCAGTAGACTGGGGTTTAACTATGGCTACACCTTC
CASRLGFNYGYTF
>TRBD1|15|.|TRBJ2-2|TRBV7-8
TGTGCCAGCAGCTACCGACAGGGGGCCCCCGGGGAGCTGTTTTTT
CASSYRQGAPGELFF
>.|15|few|TRBJ1-5|TRBV11-2
TGTGCCAGCAGCGCGGACAGCGGCAGCAATCAGCCCCAGCATTTT
CASSADSGSNQPQHF
>.|13|.|TRBJ2-5|TRBV11-3
TGTGCCAGCAGCCGGGACATGTGGGAGACCCAGTACTTC
CASSRDMWETQYF
>TRBD1|15|.|TRBJ1-2|TRBV25-1
TGTGCCAGCAGTGAATTGGGGACAGCTAACTATGGCTACACCTTC
CASSELGTANYGYTF
>TRBD1|14|.|TRBJ2-7|TRBV6-1
TGTGCCAGCAATACCGGACAGGTTTCCTACGAGCAGTACTTC
CASNTGQVSYEQYF
>.|12|medium-sized|TRBJ2-1|TRBV4-1
TGCGCCAGCAGCCAACCGGGGAATGAGCAGTTCTTC
CASSQPGNEQFF
>.|15|many|TRBJ2-1|TRBV5-5
TGTGCCAGCAGCCGCCGAGTAGCGGCTTACAATGAGCAGTTCTTC
CASSRRVAAYNEQFF
>.|14|.|TRBJ2-7|TRBV6-1
TGTGCCAGCAGTGCGAGGACAGAGGCCTACGAGCAGTACTTC
CASSARTEAYEQYF
>.|13|few|TRBJ1-4|TRBV2
TGTGCCAGCACGAACAGCCTAAATGAAAAACTGTTTTTT
CASTNSLNEKLFF
>.|11|.|TRBJ1-2|TRBV18
TGTGCCAGCTCGTCGGACACTGGCTACACCTTC
CASSSDTGYTF
>TRBD1|13|.|TRBJ1-5|TRBV12-5
TGTGCTAGTGGTTGGGGGACAGATCAGCCCCAGCATTTT
CASGWGTDQPQHF
>.|17|few|TRBJ2-7|TRBV10-3
TGTGCCATCAGTGACCACAATTGTGGGAAGGTTATCTACGAGCAGTACTTC
CAISDHNCGKVIYEQYF
>.|15|.|TRBJ1-2|TRBV2
TGTGCCAGCAGTGACGGGGACAAAGGGGCCTATGGCTACACCTTC
CASSDGDKGAYGYTF
>.|13|.|TRBJ2-3|TRBV9
TGTGCCAGCAGCGTAGCCAGGAAAGATACGCAGTATTTT
CASSVARKDTQYF